Described below is a single T cell receptor beta chain sequence and its context. Cohorts were based on clinical histories the participants reported. These data belong to a study of blood T cell repertoires in COVID-19. Study overall: From T cells, B-cell-depleted T cells, or PBMCs came the material, which was cDNA or gDNA.

Per the study methods: How many nucleated cells were present was estimated from reference gene primer amplification. Profiled with immunoSEQ multiplex PCR; TCRdb holds only in-frame clones, not every one. V and J calls and clone size are those listed in that table; D and trimming were worked out from the DNA. The table records around 480,000 clones, 87% of them present only once. The V gene lost 8 bases and the J gene lost 0 bases, with 9 bases spanning the gap. This CDR3 is 13 amino acids long. Germline CDR1 SEHNR, CDR2 FQNEAQ (reference sequence). Sequenced sample: PBMCs or T cells enriched from blood (not recorded which). The V gene is TRBV7-9, the J gene TRBJ2-3; a weak D match, TRBD1 (5 bases). The receptor was isolated from a woman aged 18-29 years who had recovered from COVID-19. The CDR3 spells CASRAGSTDTQYF. The CDR3 bases are TGTGCCAGCCGGGCAGGGAGCACAGATACGCAGTATTTT.